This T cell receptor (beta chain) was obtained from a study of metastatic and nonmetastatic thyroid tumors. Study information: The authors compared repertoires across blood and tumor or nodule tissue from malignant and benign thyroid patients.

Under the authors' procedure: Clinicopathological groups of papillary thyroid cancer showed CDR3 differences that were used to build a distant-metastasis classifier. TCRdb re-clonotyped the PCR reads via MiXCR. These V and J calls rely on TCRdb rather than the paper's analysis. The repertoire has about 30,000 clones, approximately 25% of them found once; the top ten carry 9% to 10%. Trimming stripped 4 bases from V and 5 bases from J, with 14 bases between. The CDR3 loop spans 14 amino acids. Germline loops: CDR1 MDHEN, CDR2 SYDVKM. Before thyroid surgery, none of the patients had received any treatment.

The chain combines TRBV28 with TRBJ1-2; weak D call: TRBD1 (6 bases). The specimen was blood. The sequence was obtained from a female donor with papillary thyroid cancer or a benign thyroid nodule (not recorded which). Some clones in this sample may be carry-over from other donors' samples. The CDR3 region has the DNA TGTGCCAGCAGTTATAGGGACACGAGTTATGGCTACACCTTC. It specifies CASSYRDTSYGYTF.